Following are 17 T cell receptor beta chains from one sample sequenced in a study of T cells in localized non-small cell lung cancer. This table comes from immunoSEQ multiplex PCR, and its TCRdb copy is limited to in-frame clones, with some not included. The table includes some 21,000 clones, around 90% detected once. This sample comprised peripheral blood mononuclear cells, obtained before any cancer treatment. Receptors originate from a male donor aged 60 or older with stage II lung adenocarcinoma.

J is TRBJ2-1 and V is TRBV2, with TRBD2 identical over 15 bases. The V gene end was trimmed by 8 bases and the J gene end by 10 bases; junction bases not matched to a gene: 6. Germline V CDR1 and CDR2: SNHLY, FYNNEI. This CDR3 region has 14 residues. The CDR3 nucleotides read TGTGCCAGCGGCTCTGGACTAGCGGGAGGGGAGCAGTTCTTC. This translates into CASGSGLAGGEQFF.

The chain recombines TRBV7-2 with TRBJ1-1; D gene uncertain. V lost 0 bases and J lost 7, with 12 bases in between. The CDR3 length is 14 residues. Germline V lookup: CDR1 SGHTA, CDR2 FQGNSA. CDR3 in amino acids: CASSLALRLGEAFF. CDR3 DNA sequence: TGTGCCAGCAGCTTAGCACTGAGGTTAGGTGAAGCTTTCTTT.

The V gene is TRBV2, the J gene TRBJ2-7, with TRBD1 matching 7 bases. Germline V CDR1 and CDR2: SNHLY, FYNNEI. The CDR3 is 14 amino acids. V lost 2 bases, J lost 0 bases, and 1 base stayed unmatched. The CDR3 sequence: CASSERQGSYEQYF. The CDR3 nucleotides are TGTGCCAGCAGTGAACGACAGGGCTCCTACGAGCAGTACTTC.

The V call is TRBV28, the J call TRBJ1-1; TRBD1 agrees at 8 bases. The CDR3 covers 14 residues. V lost 6 bases to trimming and J lost 4 bases; unmatched junction nucleotides: 7. CDR1 is MDHEN and CDR2 is SYDVKM in the germline V gene. CDR3 sequence reads: CASRYFDRGTEAFF. The CDR3 nucleotides read TGTGCCAGCAGATACTTTGACAGGGGCACTGAAGCTTTCTTT.

CDR3 residues: CSVADGYTEAFF. CDR3 in DNA: TGCAGCGTTGCGGACGGTTACACTGAAGCTTTCTTT. The rearrangement joins TRBV29-1 to TRBJ1-1; D unclear. From germline, CDR1 is SQVTM and CDR2 ANQGSEA. This CDR3 region has 12 residues. With 4 bases removed from V and 3 bases from J, the gap between germline ends came to 9 bases.

The chain employs TRBV7-3 and TRBJ2-1, with D possibly being TRBD1 (5 bases). V dropped 2 bases and J dropped 9 bases, with 11 bases sitting between them. The germline V gene has CDR1 SGHTA and CDR2 FQGTGA. The CDR3 is 13 residues long. CDR3 in DNA: TGTGCCAGCAGCTTAGTGGGGCAGGGTGAGCAGTTCTTC. It translates to CASSLVGQGEQFF. Supplemented by reference TRBV7-3 and TRBJ2-1, the full variable domain reads GAGVSQTPSNKVTEKGKYVELRCDPISGHTALYWYRQSLGQGPEFLIYFQGTGAADDSGLPNDRFFAVRPEGSVSTLKIQRTERGDSAVYLCASSLVGQGEQFFGPGTRLTVL.

The V and J genes are TRBV28 and TRBJ1-6, with no clear D. The CDR3 runs to 18 residues. Germline values: CDR1 MDHEN, CDR2 SYDVKM. Trimming shortened V by 4 bases and J by 6 bases, and 22 bases separated the two germline ends. The CDR3 DNA is TGTGCCAGCAGTTCCCTGGTTCGAAGTAGGGCTGGTAATTCACCCCTCCACTTT. Encoded protein: CASSSLVRSRAGNSPLHF.

The CDR3 spells CSVDGGGSNQPQHF. The CDR3 coding sequence is TGCAGCGTTGATGGAGGGGGTAGCAATCAGCCCCAGCATTTT. The rearrangement links TRBV29-1 to TRBJ1-5; tentative D call: TRBD1 (6 bases). The CDR3 spans 14 residues. In germline, CDR1 is SQVTM, CDR2 ANQGSEA. The V end was cut by 3 bases, the J end by 0 bases, with 9 bases between. The full variable domain, its missing parts supplied by reference TRBV29-1 and TRBJ1-5, is SAVISQKPSRDICQRGTSLTIQCQVDSQVTMMFWYRQQPGQSLTLIATANQGSEATYESGFVIDKFPISRPNLTFSTLTVSNMSPEDSSIYLCSVDGGGSNQPQHFGDGTRLSIL.

The genes are TRBV5-1 and TRBJ2-6; maybe TRBD1 (7 bases). Germline CDR1 SGHRS, CDR2 YFSETQ. Trimming stripped 4 bases from V and 11 bases from J, with 16 bases between. The CDR3 consists of 14 residues. The CDR3 sequence: CASSPGGTVYVLTF. CDR3 bases: TGCGCCAGCAGCCCCGGAGGGACAGTCTACGTCCTGACTTTC.

This chain uses TRBV28 with TRBJ2-3; 10 bases are shared with TRBD2. There are 18 residues in the CDR3. Germline CDR1 is MDHEN and CDR2 is SYDVKM. V was clipped by 3 bases and J by 6 bases; unmatched bases: 15. CDR3 in amino acids: CASSFPAGLAGDRDTQYF. The CDR3 nucleotides are TGTGCCAGCAGTTTCCCCGCAGGTCTAGCGGGAGACCGGGATACGCAGTATTTT. Variable domain in full (rest from reference TRBV28 and TRBJ2-3): DVKVTQSSRYLVKRTGEKVFLECVQDMDHENMFWYRQDPGLGLRLIYFSYDVKMKEKGDIPEGYSVSREKKERFSLILESASTNQTSMYLCASSFPAGLAGDRDTQYFGPGTRLTVL.

This clone has more than one count but fewer than ten. V gene TRBV27 combines with J gene TRBJ1-2; 9 bases are shared with TRBD1. J was trimmed by 14 bases and V by 5 bases; bases with no gene match: 15. The germline V gene encodes CDR1 MNHEY and CDR2 SMNVEV (reference sequence). CDR3 length: 14 residues. DNA of the CDR3: TGTGCCAGCAGTCGGGGACAGGGTGGGGGTGGATTGACCTTC. This gives the protein CASSRGQGGGGLTF.

This clone was detected once. This CDR3 is CASSDLSSYEQYF. The CDR3, as DNA: TGTGCCAGCAGCGACTTAAGCTCCTACGAGCAGTACTTC. The chain is built from TRBV7-9 and TRBJ2-7; no firm D call. V was shortened by 5 bases and J by 0 bases, with 8 bases between the two germline ends. There are 13 residues in the CDR3. Germline-derived CDR1 and CDR2 are SEHNR and FQNEAQ (reference sequence). Full variable domain (remainder filled in from reference TRBV7-9 and TRBJ2-7): DTGVSQNPRHKITKRGQNVTFRCDPISEHNRLYWYRQTLGQGPEFLTYFQNEAQLEKSRLLSDRFSAERPKGSFSTLEIQRTEQGDSAMYLCASSDLSSYEQYFGPGTRLTVT.

This chain connects TRBV10-3 to TRBJ2-3; D call uncertain. The CDR3 consists of 18 residues. CDR1 and CDR2 from the germline V gene are ENHRY and SYGVKD. The V end was cut by 3 bases, the J end by 0 bases, with 19 bases between. The CDR3 loop is CAISENYQGQISTDTQYF. The CDR3 bases are TGTGCCATCAGTGAAAACTACCAAGGTCAAATTAGCACAGATACGCAGTATTTT.

The chain uses TRBV5-1 and TRBJ2-7; 8 bases agree with TRBD2. This CDR3 is 14 amino acids long. The germline V gene encodes CDR1 SGHRS and CDR2 YFSETQ. J was trimmed by 6 bases and V by 0 bases; bases with no gene match: 5. For the CDR3, the DNA is TGCGCCAGCAGCTTGGCCCTAGCGGGTGGCGAGCAGTACTTC. Translating gives CASSLALAGGEQYF.

This rearrangement joins TRBV19 to TRBJ2-7; 7 positions agree with TRBD1. Germline V gene data show CDR1 as LNHDA and CDR2 as SQIVND (reference sequence). The CDR3 is made up of 13 amino acids. The trim removed 4 bases at V and 10 bases at J, leaving 10 bases unmatched. CDR3 sequence reads: CASSTARQGPQYF. The CDR3 DNA reads as TGTGCCAGTAGTACCGCTCGACAGGGCCCCCAGTACTTC.

This chain connects TRBV28 to TRBJ2-2; D is unclear. The CDR3 consists of 13 residues. Trimming pared 6 bases from V and 5 bases from J, leaving 10 bases between. Germline values: CDR1 MDHEN, CDR2 SYDVKM. CDR3 nucleotides: TGTGCCAGCAGCGGACCGAGGACCGGGGAGCTGTTTTTT. Protein product: CASSGPRTGELFF.

The chain carries TRBV13 and TRBJ2-1; 14 positions match TRBD2. V lost 5 bases, J lost 5 bases, and 5 bases stayed unmatched. The CDR3 spans 16 residues. Germline lookup yields CDR1 PRHDT and CDR2 FYEKMQ (reference sequence). CDR3: CASSQRTSGRNNEQFF. CDR3 in DNA: TGTGCCAGCAGCCAGAGGACTAGCGGGAGGAACAATGAGCAGTTCTTC.